The rows below give T cell receptor beta chains drawn from one sample of a study of beta chain features in type 1 diabetes. The protocol was immunoSEQ multiplex PCR, while the TCRdb copy is restricted to in-frame clones and leaves out a portion. Altogether nearly 350,000 clones are present, approximately 9.9% being singletons, with the ten largest covering roughly 1%. The source material was central memory CD4+ T cells from blood. Receptors originate from a man younger than 45 with type 1 diabetes. Both conserved end residues are part of each CDR3. A D gene is named only where the DNA matches it firmly. The size of a clone is reported for some rows only, either as once, few or many, or as a class for expanded clones.

>TRBV21-1|few|NA|TRBJ2-4
TGTGCCACCAGCAAAGTCCTCGCGGGAGACGGGGGACAGGGCCACATTCAGTACTTC
CATSKVLAGDGGQGHIQYF
>TRBV20-1|NA|NA|TRBJ2-7
TGCAGTGTTGGGACGGCTTACGAGCAGTACTTC
CSVGTAYEQYF
>TRBV5-6|NA|NA|TRBJ2-7
TGTGCCAGCACTCCAGCCATGAAGGGTTGGGAACAGTACTTC
CASTPAMKGWEQYF
>TRBV5-6|many|NA|TRBJ2-7
TGTGCCAGCAGGGAACGGGGGGCCGGGTACGAGCAGTACTTC
CASRERGAGYEQYF
>TRBV5-4|NA|TRBD2|TRBJ2-1
TGTGCCAGCAGCTTGTGGGCTAGCGGGGCGAATGAGCAGTTCTTC
CASSLWASGANEQFF
>TRBV7-9|few|NA|TRBJ2-7
TGTGCCAGCGGAAACAGGGTCGGCGAGCAGTACTTC
CASGNRVGEQYF
>TRBV11-2|few|NA|TRBJ2-5
TGTGCCAGCAGCTTGGGGGTTCAAGAGACCCAGTACTTC
CASSLGVQETQYF
>TRBV6-5|NA|TRBD1|TRBJ1-2
TGTGCCAGCAGTTACACCGACAGGGCGGATTATGGCTACACCTTC
CASSYTDRADYGYTF
>TRBV19|few|TRBD1|TRBJ1-2
TGTGCCAGTGTACGAGGGGACAGGAACTATGGCTACACCTTC
CASVRGDRNYGYTF
>TRBV4-1|few|NA|TRBJ2-5
TGCGCCAGCAGCCAAGGGTCAGGAGGACGGGAGACCCAGTACTTC
CASSQGSGGRETQYF
>TRBV6-5|few|TRBD2|TRBJ2-1
TGTGCCAGCAGTTACACGGGACTAGCGGGGGGGCCGCAGTTCTTC
CASSYTGLAGGPQFF
>TRBV20-1|NA|NA|TRBJ2-1
TGCAGTGCTAGAGAGGGGCTTGAGCAGTTCTTC
CSAREGLEQFF
>TRBV7-2|NA|TRBD2|TRBJ2-7
TGTGCCAGCAGCTTCCCGGGAGGGAGGAAGGAGCAGTACTTC
CASSFPGGRKEQYF
>TRBV5-1|NA|NA|TRBJ2-1
TGCGCCAGCGGACAGCAGAATGAGCAGTTCTTC
CASGQQNEQFF
>TRBV28|few|NA|TRBJ2-1
TGTGCCAGCAGTTCGTCGGGCCTCACAGCACCCAATGAGCAGTTCTTC
CASSSSGLTAPNEQFF
>TRBV2|few|NA|TRBJ1-1
TGTGCCAGCATCCGGGACACCAACACTGAAGCTTTCTTT
CASIRDTNTEAFF
>TRBV5-1|few|NA|TRBJ2-6
TGCGCCAGCAGCCCTCTCTCTGGGGCCAACGTCCTGACTTTC
CASSPLSGANVLTF
>TRBV27|few|TRBD1|TRBJ1-4
TGTGCCAGCAGGGGACGAGGGACAGGGTATGAAAAACTGTTTTTT
CASRGRGTGYEKLFF
>TRBV6-5|few|NA|TRBJ1-2
TGTGCCAGCAGTCCCCGAGGGCAGACCTATGGCTACACCTTC
CASSPRGQTYGYTF
>TRBV29-1|NA|TRBD1|TRBJ2-5
TGCAGCGTGGGGGGACAGGGGGCAGGAGAGACCCAGTACTTC
CSVGGQGAGETQYF
>TRBV6-5|few|NA|TRBJ1-2
TGTGCCAGCAGGGTTGATTTTTATGGCTACACCTTC
CASRVDFYGYTF
>TRBV7-2|NA|NA|TRBJ2-3
TGTGCCAGCAGCCGCCAGTCCAGTAGGTATTTT
CASSRQSSRYF
>TRBV28|few|NA|TRBJ2-7
TGTGCCAGCAGTTTAAGCAGGGGCCCGCGCTACGAGCAGTACTTC
CASSLSRGPRYEQYF
>TRBV7-9|many|NA|TRBJ1-4
TGTGCCAGCAGCCCCGTGGGCCGGGCGGTTGGAAAACTGTTTTTT
CASSPVGRAVGKLFF
>TRBV7-2|many|TRBD1|TRBJ2-2
TGTGCCAGCAGCCCTTCCTTACAGGGGGCGCGGACCGGGGAGCTGTTTTTT
CASSPSLQGARTGELFF
>TRBV6-1|few|NA|TRBJ2-1
TGTGCCAGCAGTGAATCATTGGAGACGGGAAAGCAGTTCTTC
CASSESLETGKQFF
>TRBV5-6|NA|NA|TRBJ2-5
TGTGCCAGCAGCTTTAAGTACCAAGAGACCCAGTACTTC
CASSFKYQETQYF
>TRBV6-5|few|NA|TRBJ2-7
TGTGCCAGCAGTTCTTCCCGGGACGGTGTCGGCGAGCAGTACTTC
CASSSSRDGVGEQYF
>TRBV2|NA|NA|TRBJ2-7
TGTGCCAGCAGGGTTGACAGGTTCACCTACGAGCAGTACTTC
CASRVDRFTYEQYF
>TRBV6-5|NA|NA|TRBJ1-2
TGTGCCAGCAGCCTCGGGACTCGGAATGGCTACACCTTC
CASSLGTRNGYTF
>TRBV28|NA|NA|TRBJ2-7
TGTGCCAGCAGTTTACAGGCCTCCTACGAGCAGTACTTC
CASSLQASYEQYF
>TRBV29-1|NA|NA|TRBJ2-7
TGCAGCGTTGGGGGAGGTTCCTACGAGCAGTACTTC
CSVGGGSYEQYF
>TRBV5-8|few|NA|TRBJ2-6
TGTGCCAGCAGCTTTGATAGGTTCGGAGGGATGGCCAACGTCCTGACTTTC
CASSFDRFGGMANVLTF
>TRBV6-6|few|NA|TRBJ2-3
TGTGCCAGCAGCCACAGGAGTACGCCAGATACGCAGTATTTT
CASSHRSTPDTQYF
>TRBV10-1|NA|TRBD1|TRBJ2-2
TGCGCCAGCCAAGGAGGGACAGGGGCGGACGGGGAGCTGTTTTTT
CASQGGTGADGELFF
>TRBV14|few|TRBD2|TRBJ2-1
TGTGCCAGCAGCCCGTTAGCGGGGACTAACCACAATGAGCAGTTCTTC
CASSPLAGTNHNEQFF
>TRBV4-3|NA|NA|TRBJ2-2
TGCGCCAGCAGCCGGGGGGGCAGCACCGGGGAGCTGTTTTTT
CASSRGGSTGELFF